The T cell receptor beta chain described here comes from a study of blood T cell repertoires in COVID-19. Methods used by the authors: Estimated nucleated cell counts came from reference gene primer amplification. Measured with immunoSEQ multiplex PCR; TCRdb has only the in-frame clones, and not every one. That table supplies the V and J calls and clone size; D and trimming were determined from the DNA. This sample has roughly 35,000 clones, with over 80% found just once. Looked up from germline, CDR1 is SGHTS and CDR2 is YDEGEE. V lost 5 bases to trimming and J lost 5 bases, with 19 bases between them. This CDR3 is 15 amino acids long.

The chain uses TRBV5-8 and TRBJ1-1; D is possibly TRBD1 (6 bases). This sequence was found in a man aged 55 to 70 with active COVID-19. Sequencing used peripheral blood. DNA for the CDR3: TGTGCCAGCAGACTCTCAGGGGTGAGGGGGACTGAAGCTTTCTTT. It yields the protein CASRLSGVRGTEAFF.